One sample yielded the 26 T cell receptor beta chains listed below, sequenced in a study of cytomegalovirus exposure and HLA in healthy donors. The PCR was carried out with 60 Vbeta primers and 13 Jbeta primers. Sequencing used immunoSEQ multiplex PCR; TCRdb keeps in-frame clones, though not all of them. The sample yields approximately 120,000 clones, roughly 75% seen once. The specimen was PBMCs. The receptors stem from a woman aged 50 to 65 in good health and CMV-seronegative.

This clone turned up a few times. In nucleotides, the CDR3 is TGTGCCAGCAGCAGTAGCTCTCGCCACACAGATACGCAGTATTTT. Protein product: CASSSSSRHTDTQYF. V gene TRBV6-4 combines with J gene TRBJ2-3; D gene uncertain. Trimming stripped 6 bases from V and 2 bases from J, with 15 bases between. The CDR3 length is 15 residues. Looked up from germline, CDR1 is MRHNA and CDR2 is SNTAGT.

V usage is TRBV27 and J usage is TRBJ2-3, with D maybe TRBD2 (6 bases). From germline, CDR1 is MNHEY and CDR2 SMNVEV (reference sequence). The CDR3 is 12 amino acids. V was clipped by 5 bases and J by 11 bases, with 14 bases between them. The CDR3 here is CASSPSGAEQYF. CDR3 nucleotide sequence: TGTGCCAGCAGTCCTTCGGGAGCAGAGCAGTATTTT.

In this sample, this clone turned up a few times. The CDR3 is CASSLQGYEQYF. CDR3 nucleotides: TGTGCCAGCAGCCTACAGGGGTACGAGCAGTACTTC. This rearrangement joins TRBV28 to TRBJ2-7; TRBD1 agrees at 7 bases. The germline CDR1 and CDR2 sequences are MDHEN and SYDVKM. The CDR3 spans 12 residues. V trimming: 6 bases; J trimming: 4 bases; junction bases outside the gene matches: 3.

CDR3 in amino acids: CSVRTDNYGYTF. The CDR3 DNA sequence: TGCAGCGTTCGGACAGACAACTATGGCTACACCTTC. The chain carries TRBV29-1 and TRBJ1-2; D is possibly TRBD1 (6 bases). The germline V and J ends were trimmed by 5 bases and 2 bases, with 9 bases remaining between them. Looked up from germline, CDR1 is SQVTM and CDR2 is ANQGSEA. There are 12 residues in the CDR3.

The V gene is TRBV4-2, the J gene TRBJ2-1, with D hard to call. This CDR3 contains 13 residues. V gave up 0 bases and J gave up 7 bases, with 7 bases separating them. Germline CDR1 is LGHNA and CDR2 is YNFKEQ. CDR3: CASSQDRVNEQFF. The CDR3 DNA reads as TGTGCCAGCAGCCAAGATCGGGTGAATGAGCAGTTCTTC.

The chain employs TRBV11-2 and TRBJ1-3; 7 positions match TRBD1. Trimming cost V 5 bases and J 0 bases; bases outside gene matches: 4. CDR3 length equals 15 residues. Germline CDR1 reads SGHAT; CDR2 reads FQNNGV. The CDR3: CASSGGTVSGNTIYF. CDR3 nucleotide sequence: TGTGCCAGCAGCGGAGGGACAGTCTCTGGAAACACCATATATTTT.

V is TRBV7-6 and J is TRBJ2-7; D might be TRBD2 (5 bases). V gave up 5 bases and J gave up 2 bases, with 16 bases separating them. Germline CDR1 SGHVS, CDR2 FNYEAQ. The CDR3 runs 15 residues. This chain's CDR3 is CASSLGPGKAYEQYF. CDR3 DNA sequence: TGTGCCAGCAGCCTGGGCCCCGGGAAAGCCTACGAGCAGTACTTC.

The rearrangement links TRBV10-3 to TRBJ2-7, with a possible D match to TRBD2 (6 bases). Trimming cost V 6 bases and J 3 bases, with 15 bases left between them. The CDR3 has 14 residues. In germline, CDR1 is ENHRY, CDR2 SYGVKD. The CDR3 DNA follows: TGTGCCATCAGGCGCGTAGCGGAGAACTACGAGCAGTACTTC. Protein sequence: CAIRRVAENYEQYF.

The chain is built from TRBV7-6 and TRBJ2-7; 9 nucleotides match TRBD2. V dropped 1 base and J dropped 1; count of bases not matched to a gene: 5. Germline V CDR1 and CDR2: SGHVS, FNYEAQ. The CDR3 loop spans 16 amino acids. The CDR3 sequence is CASSLGGGLASYEQYF. The CDR3, as DNA: TGTGCCAGCAGCTTAGGTGGGGGACTAGCATCCTACGAGCAGTACTTC.

The chain joins TRBV5-1 to TRBJ1-1; the match to TRBD1 covers 9 bases. This CDR3 is 15 amino acids long. The J segment lost 6 bases and the V segment lost 1 base, leaving 7 bases of the junction unmatched. Germline lookup yields CDR1 SGHRS and CDR2 YFSETQ. The CDR3 loop is CASSLSSDRGPEAFF. The CDR3 coding sequence is TGCGCCAGCAGCTTGTCCTCGGACAGGGGCCCTGAAGCTTTCTTT.

About this clone: One end of the junction is discordant with germline, which a read error may explain. The V and J genes are TRBV6-6 and TRBJ2-7, with D possibly matching TRBD1 (5 bases). The CDR3 runs 12 residues. In germline, CDR1 is MNHNY, CDR2 SVGAGI (reference sequence). CDR3 in DNA: TGTGCCCGCAGGGTAGTCGCCTACGAGCAGTACTTC. Protein sequence: CARRVVAYEQYF.

This CDR3 is CASSVSGSSYNEQFF. The DNA of the CDR3 is TGTGCCAGCAGCGTTAGCGGGAGCTCCTACAATGAGCAGTTCTTC. V usage is TRBV9 and J usage is TRBJ2-1; 9 nucleotides align to TRBD2. Germline V CDR1 and CDR2: SGDLS, YYNGEE. V lost 2 bases and J lost 0; bases outside the gene matches: 0. This CDR3 has 15 amino acids. The full variable domain, in which reference TRBV9 and TRBJ2-1 provide the parts outside the CDR3, is DSGVTQTPKHLITATGQRVTLRCSPRSGDLSVYWYQQSLDQGLQFLIQYYNGEERAKGNILERFSAQQFPDLHSELNLSSLELGDSALYFCASSVSGSSYNEQFFGPGTRLTVL.

This clone was counted a few times. CDR3 region: CATSRDWGLAAYEQYF. The CDR3 nucleotides read TGTGCCACCAGCAGAGATTGGGGACTAGCGGCCTACGAGCAGTACTTC. The chain couples TRBV15 to TRBJ2-7; TRBD2 matches 11 bases. With 0 bases clipped from V and 2 bases from J, the junction kept 3 bases outside the gene matches. Germline-derived CDR1 and CDR2 are LNHNV and YYDKDF (reference sequence). This CDR3 contains 16 residues.

This rearrangement joins TRBV6-6 to TRBJ1-4; a weak D match, TRBD1 (5 bases). V lost 0 bases to trimming and J lost 7 bases, with 15 bases between them. The CDR3 has 16 amino acids. Germline V gives CDR1 MNHNY, CDR2 SVGAGI (reference sequence). This CDR3 reads CASSYSTVIGFEKLFF. The CDR3 coding sequence is TGTGCCAGCAGTTACTCGACAGTTATAGGTTTTGAAAAACTGTTTTTT.

The chain is built from TRBV9 and TRBJ2-3; TRBD1 matches 8 bases. Trimming at V came to 0 bases and at J to 3 bases, leaving 3 bases not matched to a gene. The CDR3 is 15 amino acids. Germline V gene sequence: CDR1 SGDLS, CDR2 YYNGEE. The CDR3 is CASSVGGTGTDTQYF. In nucleotides, the CDR3 is TGTGCCAGCAGCGTAGGGGGGACAGGTACAGATACGCAGTATTTT.

The chain uses TRBV18 and TRBJ1-1; 7 bases map to TRBD1. The CDR3 totals 14 residues. J gave up 6 bases and V 6 bases, and 10 bases lay outside the gene matches. CDR1 is KGHSH and CDR2 is LQKENI in the germline V gene. The CDR3 spells CASSETGFTSEAFF. DNA for the CDR3: TGTGCCAGCTCCGAGACAGGGTTTACGTCTGAAGCTTTCTTT.

This sequence joins TRBV7-3 and TRBJ2-1, with TRBD2 matching over 10 bases. The CDR3 runs 15 residues. Germline V lookup: CDR1 SGHTA, CDR2 FQGTGA. Trimming took 5 bases from V and 5 from J; bases not matched to a gene: 6. This CDR3 is CASSDLAGENNEQFF. The CDR3 region has the DNA TGTGCCAGCAGCGACCTAGCGGGAGAGAACAATGAGCAGTTCTTC.

In this sample, this clone turned up a few times. The chain employs TRBV6-1 and TRBJ2-2; TRBD1 matches 8 bases. CDR1 and CDR2 (germline): MNHNS, SASEGT. Unmatched junction bases numbered 11, after V lost 4 bases and J lost 1 base. The CDR3 consists of 18 residues. The CDR3: CASSVSHPGTGNTGELFF. As DNA, the CDR3 is TGTGCCAGCAGTGTTTCACACCCCGGGACAGGGAACACCGGGGAGCTGTTTTTT.

V and J are TRBV18 and TRBJ2-3; 11 bases are shared with TRBD2. The CDR3 is 15 residues long. V dropped 2 bases and J dropped 4; count of bases not matched to a gene: 2. Germline V gives CDR1 KGHSH, CDR2 LQKENI. CDR3 protein: CASSPTSGSADTQYF. The CDR3 nucleotides read TGTGCCAGCTCACCAACTAGCGGGAGCGCAGATACGCAGTATTTT.

The chain uses TRBV28 and TRBJ2-7; D unclear. This CDR3 is built from 12 residues. Germline CDR1 reads MDHEN; CDR2 reads SYDVKM. With 7 bases removed from V and 0 bases from J, the gap between germline ends came to 7 bases. CDR3 amino acids: CASKPDSYEQYF. Written as DNA, the CDR3 is TGTGCCAGCAAACCAGACTCCTACGAGCAGTACTTC.

For this clone: Other DNA variants within this sample encode the same CDR3. The rearrangement joins TRBV28 to TRBJ1-1, with D perhaps TRBD1 (6 bases). The CDR3 runs 17 residues. The V end lost 3 bases, the J end lost 2 bases, and 19 bases lay between the germline ends. The germline V gene encodes CDR1 MDHEN and CDR2 SYDVKM. CDR3 in DNA: TGTGCCAGCAGTTTTCAATCGAGGGGACAAACAAACACTGAAGCTTTCTTT. The encoded protein is CASSFQSRGQTNTEAFF.

For the CDR3, the DNA is TGTGCCAGCAGTAGAGGGGGAGCCAGTGACCCTGGCTACACCTTC. Its translation is CASSRGGASDPGYTF. The chain couples TRBV6-5 to TRBJ1-2; tentatively, D is TRBD1 (6 bases). CDR3 length equals 15 residues. The germline CDR1 and CDR2 sequences are MNHEY and SVGAGI. Trimming removed 5 bases from V and 7 bases from J, with 20 bases in between.

DNA for the CDR3: TGCGCCAGCAGCCAAGATGAGGAAGGGGTGTACGAGCAGTACTTC. As protein: CASSQDEEGVYEQYF. The chain is built from TRBV4-1 and TRBJ2-7, with D possibly being TRBD1 (5 bases). With 0 bases removed from V and 4 bases from J, the gap between germline ends came to 13 bases. Per germline, CDR1 MGHRA and CDR2 YSYEKL. This CDR3 contains 15 residues.

This chain links TRBV15 with TRBJ2-7, with 8 bases identical to TRBD2. The V gene's germline CDR1 is LNHNV and CDR2 YYDKDF (reference sequence). V lost 5 bases and J lost 7; bases outside the gene matches: 13. This CDR3 spans 15 amino acids. This CDR3 reads CATSPGGGARGEQYF. CDR3 bases: TGTGCCACCAGCCCCGGGGGGGGAGCACGGGGGGAGCAGTACTTC. The variable domain in full, with the rest retrieved from reference TRBV15 and TRBJ2-7, is DAMVIQNPRYQVTQFGKPVTLSCSQTLNHNVMYWYQQKSSQAPKLLFHYYDKDFNNEADTPDNFQSRRPNTSFCFLDIRSPGLGDTAMYLCATSPGGGARGEQYFGPGTRLTVT.

The chain is built from TRBV2 and TRBJ1-2; D is uncertain. Trimming removed 6 bases at V and 3 bases at J, with 8 bases between. Germline V CDR1 and CDR2: SNHLY, FYNNEI. The CDR3 extends over 12 amino acids. CDR3 protein: CASSVEDYGYTF. Written as DNA, the CDR3 is TGTGCCAGCAGCGTAGAGGACTATGGCTACACCTTC.

V and J are TRBV30 and TRBJ2-7; TRBD2 is a possible D gene (6 bases). Trimming cost V 0 bases and J 0 bases, with 18 bases left between them. Germline V gives CDR1 GTSNPN, CDR2 SVGIG (reference sequence). The CDR3 is 17 amino acids. The CDR3 DNA is TGTGCCTGGAGTGTTGCCTTTTTCGGAGGGCACTCCTACGAGCAGTACTTC. It codes for CAWSVAFFGGHSYEQYF. Complete variable domain (other parts from reference TRBV30 and TRBJ2-7): SQTIHQWPATLVQPVGSPLSLECTVEGTSNPNLYWYRQAAGRGLQLLFYSVGIGQISSEVPQNLSASRPQDRQFILSSKKLLLSDSGFYLCAWSVAFFGGHSYEQYFGPGTRLTVT.